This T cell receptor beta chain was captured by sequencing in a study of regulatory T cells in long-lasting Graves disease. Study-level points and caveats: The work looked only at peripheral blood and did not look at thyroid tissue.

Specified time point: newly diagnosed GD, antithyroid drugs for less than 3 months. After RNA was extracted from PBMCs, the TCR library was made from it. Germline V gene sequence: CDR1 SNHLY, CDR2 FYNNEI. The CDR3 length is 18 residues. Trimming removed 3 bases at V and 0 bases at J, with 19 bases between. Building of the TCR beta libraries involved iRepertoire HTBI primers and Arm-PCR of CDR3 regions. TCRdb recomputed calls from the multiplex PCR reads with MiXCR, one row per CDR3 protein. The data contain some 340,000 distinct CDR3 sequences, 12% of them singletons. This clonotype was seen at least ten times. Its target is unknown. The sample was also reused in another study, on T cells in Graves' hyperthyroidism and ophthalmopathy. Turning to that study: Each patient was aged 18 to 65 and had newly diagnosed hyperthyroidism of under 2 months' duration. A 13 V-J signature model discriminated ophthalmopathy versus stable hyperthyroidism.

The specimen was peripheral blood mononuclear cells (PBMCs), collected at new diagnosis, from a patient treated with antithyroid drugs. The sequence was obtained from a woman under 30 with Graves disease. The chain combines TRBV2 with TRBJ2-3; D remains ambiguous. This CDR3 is CASSDRRLLVISTDTQYF. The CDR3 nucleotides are TGTGCCAGCAGTGATCGAAGGCTCCTCGTGATTAGCACAGATACGCAGTATTTT.